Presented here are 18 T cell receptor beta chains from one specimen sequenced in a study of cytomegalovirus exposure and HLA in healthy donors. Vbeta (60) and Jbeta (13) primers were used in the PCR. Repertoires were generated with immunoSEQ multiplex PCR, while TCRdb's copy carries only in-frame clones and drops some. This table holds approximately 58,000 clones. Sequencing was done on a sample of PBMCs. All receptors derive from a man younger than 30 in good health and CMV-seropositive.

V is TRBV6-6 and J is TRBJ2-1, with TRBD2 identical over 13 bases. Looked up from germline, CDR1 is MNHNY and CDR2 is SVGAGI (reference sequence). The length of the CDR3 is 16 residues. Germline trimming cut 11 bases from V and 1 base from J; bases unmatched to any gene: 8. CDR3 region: CAGRTSGRGSYNEQFF. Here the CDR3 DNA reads TGTGCCGGACGGACTAGCGGGAGAGGGTCCTACAATGAGCAGTTCTTC.

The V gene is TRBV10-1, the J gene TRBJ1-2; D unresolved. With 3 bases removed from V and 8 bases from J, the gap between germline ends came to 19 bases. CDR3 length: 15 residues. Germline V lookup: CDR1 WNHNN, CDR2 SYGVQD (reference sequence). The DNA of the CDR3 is TGCGCCAGCAGTGATTCCCCGGAACTGATGGAGGGCTACACCTTC. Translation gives CASSDSPELMEGYTF.

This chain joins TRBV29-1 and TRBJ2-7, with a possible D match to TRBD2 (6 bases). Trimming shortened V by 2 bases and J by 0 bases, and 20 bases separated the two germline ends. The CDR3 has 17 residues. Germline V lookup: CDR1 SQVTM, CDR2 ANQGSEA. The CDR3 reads CSVEYTRGSGRSYEQYF. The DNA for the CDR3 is TGCAGCGTTGAATACACACGGGGTAGCGGCCGCTCCTACGAGCAGTACTTC.

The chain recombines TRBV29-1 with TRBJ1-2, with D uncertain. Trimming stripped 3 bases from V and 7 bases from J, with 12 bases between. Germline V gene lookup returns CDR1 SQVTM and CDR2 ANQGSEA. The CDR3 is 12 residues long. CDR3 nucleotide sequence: TGCAGCGTTGAGACAACCTACGGTGGCTACACCTTC. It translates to CSVETTYGGYTF.

CDR3 nucleotides: TGTGCCAGCAGCTTACGGCCGCAGACACGCCTCTCTTCTGGGGCCAACGTCCTGACTTTC. It encodes CASSLRPQTRLSSGANVLTF. The chain combines TRBV7-6 with TRBJ2-6; D call uncertain. Germline-derived CDR1 and CDR2 are SGHVS and FNYEAQ. The V and J ends lost 2 bases and 1 base respectively, with 21 bases between them. The CDR3 is 20 residues long. Based on the CDR3 plus reference TRBV7-6 and TRBJ2-6, the full variable domain is GAGVSQSPRYKVTKRGQDVALRCDPISGHVSLYWYRQALGQGPEFLTYFNYEAQQDKSGLPNDRFSAERPEGSISTLTIQRTEQRDSAMYRCASSLRPQTRLSSGANVLTFGAGSRLTVL.

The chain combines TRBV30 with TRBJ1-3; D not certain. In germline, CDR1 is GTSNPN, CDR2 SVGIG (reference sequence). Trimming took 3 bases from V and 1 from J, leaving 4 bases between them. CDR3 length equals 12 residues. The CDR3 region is CAWSGSGNTIYF. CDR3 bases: TGTGCCTGGAGCGGTTCTGGAAACACCATATATTTT. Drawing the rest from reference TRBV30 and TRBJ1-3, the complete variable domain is SQTIHQWPATLVQPVGSPLSLECTVEGTSNPNLYWYRQAAGRGLQLLFYSVGIGQISSEVPQNLSASRPQDRQFILSSKKLLLSDSGFYLCAWSGSGNTIYFGEGSWLTVV.

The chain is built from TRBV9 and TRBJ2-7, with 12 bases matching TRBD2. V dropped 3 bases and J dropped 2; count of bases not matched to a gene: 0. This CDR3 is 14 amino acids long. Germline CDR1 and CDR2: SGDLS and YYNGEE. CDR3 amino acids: CASSASGRAYEQYF. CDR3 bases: TGTGCCAGCAGCGCTAGCGGGAGGGCCTACGAGCAGTACTTC.

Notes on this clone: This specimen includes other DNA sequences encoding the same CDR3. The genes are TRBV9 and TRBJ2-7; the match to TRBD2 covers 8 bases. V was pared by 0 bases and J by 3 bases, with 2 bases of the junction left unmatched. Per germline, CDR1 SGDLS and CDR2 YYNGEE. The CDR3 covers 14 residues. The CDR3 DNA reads TGTGCCAGCAGCGTAGACGGGAGGGGCTACGAGCAGTACTTC. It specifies CASSVDGRGYEQYF.

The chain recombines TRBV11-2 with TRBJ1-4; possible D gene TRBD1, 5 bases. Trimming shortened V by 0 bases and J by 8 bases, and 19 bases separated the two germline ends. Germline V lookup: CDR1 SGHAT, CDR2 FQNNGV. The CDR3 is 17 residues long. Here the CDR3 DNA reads TGTGCCAGCAGCTTAGATTCTTGGCGGGGGGACGGAGAAAAACTGTTTTTT. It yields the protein CASSLDSWRGDGEKLFF.

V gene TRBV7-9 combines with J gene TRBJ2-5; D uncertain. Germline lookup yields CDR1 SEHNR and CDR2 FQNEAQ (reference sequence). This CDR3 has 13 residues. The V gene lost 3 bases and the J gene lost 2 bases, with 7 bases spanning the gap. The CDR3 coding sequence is TGTGCCAGCAGCTTTGGAGCACAAGAGACCCAGTACTTC. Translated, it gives CASSFGAQETQYF.

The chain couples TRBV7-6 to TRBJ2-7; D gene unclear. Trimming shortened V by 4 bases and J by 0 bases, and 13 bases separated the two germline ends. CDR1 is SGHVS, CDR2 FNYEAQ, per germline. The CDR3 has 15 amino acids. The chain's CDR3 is CASSSSVNPSYEQYF. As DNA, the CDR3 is TGTGCCAGCAGCTCCTCCGTTAATCCCTCCTACGAGCAGTACTTC.

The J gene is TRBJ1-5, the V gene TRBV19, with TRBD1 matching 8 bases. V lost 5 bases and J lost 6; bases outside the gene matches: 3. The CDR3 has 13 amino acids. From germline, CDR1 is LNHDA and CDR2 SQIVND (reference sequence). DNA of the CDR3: TGTGCCAGTAGTCAGGGGGCAGGTCAGCCCCAGCATTTT. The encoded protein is CASSQGAGQPQHF. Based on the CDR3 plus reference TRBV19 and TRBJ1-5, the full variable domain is DGGITQSPKYLFRKEGQNVTLSCEQNLNHDAMYWYRQDPGQGLRLIYYSQIVNDFQKGDIAEGYSVSREKKESFPLTVTSAQKNPTAFYLCASSQGAGQPQHFGDGTRLSIL.

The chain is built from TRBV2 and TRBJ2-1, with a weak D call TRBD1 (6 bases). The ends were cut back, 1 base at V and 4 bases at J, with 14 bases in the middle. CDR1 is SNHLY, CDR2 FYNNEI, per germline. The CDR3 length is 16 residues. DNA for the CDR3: TGTGCCAGCAGTGAAGTAAGGTGGGACACGTACAATGAGCAGTTCTTC. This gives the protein CASSEVRWDTYNEQFF.

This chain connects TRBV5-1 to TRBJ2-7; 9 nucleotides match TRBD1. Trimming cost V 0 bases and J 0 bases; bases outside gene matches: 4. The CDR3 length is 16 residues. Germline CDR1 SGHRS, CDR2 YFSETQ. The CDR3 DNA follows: TGCGCCAGCAGCTTGGGCTCGACAGGGGGCTCCTACGAGCAGTACTTC. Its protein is CASSLGSTGGSYEQYF.

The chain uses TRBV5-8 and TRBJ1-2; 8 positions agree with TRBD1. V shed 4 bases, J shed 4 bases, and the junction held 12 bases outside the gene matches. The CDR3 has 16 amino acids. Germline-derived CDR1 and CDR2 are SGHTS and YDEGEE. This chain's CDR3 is CASSQYKVQGVYGYTF. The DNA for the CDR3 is TGTGCCAGCAGCCAATACAAAGTACAGGGGGTCTATGGCTACACCTTC.

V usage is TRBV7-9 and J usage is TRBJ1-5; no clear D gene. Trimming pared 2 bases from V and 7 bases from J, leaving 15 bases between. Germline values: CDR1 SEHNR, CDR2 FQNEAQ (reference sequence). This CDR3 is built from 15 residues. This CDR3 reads CASSLSGGHGQPQHF. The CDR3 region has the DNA TGTGCCAGCAGCTTAAGCGGCGGGCACGGGCAGCCCCAGCATTTT.

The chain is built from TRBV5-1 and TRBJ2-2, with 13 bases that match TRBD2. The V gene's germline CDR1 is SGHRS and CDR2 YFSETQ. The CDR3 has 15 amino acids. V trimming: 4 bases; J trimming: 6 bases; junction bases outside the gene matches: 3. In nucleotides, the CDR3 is TGCGCCAGCAGCCGGACTAGCGGGAGCGCCGGGGAGCTGTTTTTT. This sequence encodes CASSRTSGSAGELFF. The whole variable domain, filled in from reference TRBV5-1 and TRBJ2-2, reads KAGVTQTPRYLIKTRGQQVTLSCSPISGHRSVSWYQQTPGQGLQFLFEYFSETQRNKGNFPGRFSGRQFSNSRSEMNVSTLELGDSALYLCASSRTSGSAGELFFGEGSRLTVL.

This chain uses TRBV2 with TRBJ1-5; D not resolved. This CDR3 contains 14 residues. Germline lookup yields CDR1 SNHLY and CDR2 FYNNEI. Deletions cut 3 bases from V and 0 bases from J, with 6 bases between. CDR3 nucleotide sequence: TGTGCCAGCAGTGACGGTTATAGCAATCAGCCCCAGCATTTT. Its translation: CASSDGYSNQPQHF.